These 16 T cell receptor beta chains originate from one sample sequenced in a study of patients and donors after allogeneic stem cell transplantation. TCRdb re-called the RT-PCR reads with MiXCR, one entry per CDR3 protein. The sample has about 90,000 distinct CDR3 sequences, about 48% seen once. Sequencing was done on a sample of blood, either unsorted or a sorted T cell fraction (not recorded which). All receptors derive from a human donor who was either an allogeneic HSCT recipient or a stem cell or donor lymphocyte infusion donor (not recorded which). It is not recorded whose cells these are; they may come from a transplant donor.

V is TRBV24-1 and J is TRBJ1-2, with D possibly TRBD1 on 5 matching bases. The CDR3 covers 14 residues. From germline, CDR1 is KGHDR and CDR2 SFDVKD. The germline V and J ends were trimmed by 4 bases and 4 bases, with 12 bases remaining between them. The CDR3 sequence is CATSDQTETYGYTF. Here the CDR3 DNA reads TGTGCCACCAGTGACCAGACAGAGACCTATGGCTACACCTTC.

This clonotype was recorded only once. In DNA, the CDR3 is TGCAGTGCTTTGCCAGGGAGTCGCGCTGAAGCTTTCTTT. This codes for CSALPGSRAEAFF. The chain combines TRBV20-1 with TRBJ1-1; TRBD1 is a possible D gene (5 bases). The germline V and J ends were trimmed by 5 bases and 6 bases, with 16 bases remaining between them. Germline V gene sequence: CDR1 DFQATT, CDR2 SNEGSKA (reference sequence). This CDR3 region has 13 residues.

CDR3 bases: TGTGCCAGCAGCTTATGGGTAGCGGGACACAATGAGCAGTTCTTC. Protein: CASSLWVAGHNEQFF. The chain combines TRBV7-3 with TRBJ2-1; 8 bases align to TRBD2. CDR1 is SGHTA and CDR2 is FQGTGA in the germline V gene. J gave up 5 bases and V 2 bases, and 5 bases lay outside the gene matches. This CDR3 comprises 15 residues.

This rearrangement joins TRBV12-3 or TRBV12-4 to TRBJ1-1, with D perhaps matching TRBD1 (5 bases). The ends were cut back, 4 bases at V and 7 bases at J, with 13 bases in the middle. The CDR3 is made up of 13 amino acids. DNA of the CDR3: TGTGCCAGCAGTTCCCCCGGGGCCCTTGAAGCTTTCTTT. It codes for CASSSPGALEAFF.

The V call is TRBV15, the J call TRBJ1-4; D is unresolved. V was trimmed by 1 base and J by 8 bases, leaving 14 bases between them. The germline gives CDR1 LNHNV, CDR2 YYDKDF (reference sequence). The CDR3 runs to 15 residues. The CDR3 DNA follows: TGTGCCACCAGCAGAGGCCTAGGGAGGGAAGAAAAACTGTTTTTT. Its protein is CATSRGLGREEKLFF.

DNA of the CDR3: TGCGCCAGCAGCGGTGACAGGGGGGACACTGAAGCTTTCTTT. Its protein is CASSGDRGDTEAFF. This chain connects TRBV5-1 to TRBJ1-1, with 9 nucleotides matching TRBD1. Germline assignment: CDR1 SGHRS and CDR2 YFSETQ. The CDR3 covers 14 residues. The V and J ends lost 4 bases and 3 bases, in that order; junction bases with no gene match: 4.

This chain joins TRBV7-9 and TRBJ2-2; unclear D gene. V was shortened by 10 bases and J by 3 bases, with 0 bases between the two germline ends. The CDR3 length is 9 residues. Germline CDR1 and CDR2: SEHNR and FQNEAQ (reference sequence). CDR3 coding DNA: TGTGCCAACACCGGGGAGCTGTTTTTT. It specifies CANTGELFF. Filled out from reference TRBV7-9 and TRBJ2-2, the complete variable domain reads DTGVSQNPRHKITKRGQNVTFRCDPISEHNRLYWYRQTLGQGPEFLTYFQNEAQLEKSRLLSDRFSAERPKGSFSTLEIQRTEQGDSAMYLCANTGELFFGEGSRLTVL.

The chain combines TRBV20-1 with TRBJ1-2, with a tentative D call TRBD1 (5 bases). Germline assignment: CDR1 DFQATT and CDR2 SNEGSKA (reference sequence). V lost 2 bases to trimming and J lost 8 bases, with 24 bases between them. The CDR3 runs to 16 residues. The CDR3 region has the DNA TGCAGTGCTAGACATGGGGGGATCGTCCTCTCGGCGGGCTACACCTTC. Protein: CSARHGGIVLSAGYTF.

The chain couples TRBV7-8 to TRBJ1-1; D not certain. There are 14 residues in the CDR3. CDR1 is SGHVS and CDR2 is FQNEAQ in the germline V gene. Trimming removed 4 bases at V and 6 bases at J, with 15 bases between. Here the CDR3 reads CASSSTLRASEAFF. The CDR3 coding sequence is TGTGCCAGCAGCTCAACTTTGAGGGCTTCTGAAGCTTTCTTT. Complete variable domain (other parts from reference TRBV7-8 and TRBJ1-1): GAGVSQSPRYKVAKRGQDVALRCDPISGHVSLFWYQQALGQGPEFLTYFQNEAQLDKSGLPSDRFFAERPEGSVSTLKIQRTQQEDSAVYLCASSSTLRASEAFFGQGTRLTVV.

This clonotype was counted once. The rearrangement joins TRBV28 to TRBJ1-3; D is possibly TRBD1 (5 bases). With 2 bases removed from V and 6 bases from J, the gap between germline ends came to 14 bases. The germline gives CDR1 MDHEN, CDR2 SYDVKM. The CDR3 extends over 15 amino acids. CDR3 nucleotide sequence: TGTGCCAGCAGTTTAACAGGTTTTTCCGCAAACACCATATATTTT. Translating gives CASSLTGFSANTIYF. The variable domain in full, with the rest retrieved from reference TRBV28 and TRBJ1-3, is DVKVTQSSRYLVKRTGEKVFLECVQDMDHENMFWYRQDPGLGLRLIYFSYDVKMKEKGDIPEGYSVSREKKERFSLILESASTNQTSMYLCASSLTGFSANTIYFGEGSWLTVV.

The gene calls are TRBV15 and TRBJ1-5; D unresolved. This CDR3 has 16 residues. Trimming removed 0 bases at V and 3 bases at J, with 12 bases between. CDR1 and CDR2 (germline): LNHNV, YYDKDF (reference sequence). The DNA for the CDR3 is TGTGCCACCAGCAGAGATCCTGCCAGACTCAATCAGCCCCAGCATTTT. This codes for CATSRDPARLNQPQHF.

At least ten counts were recorded for this clonotype. The gene calls are TRBV20-1 and TRBJ1-1; a weak D match, TRBD1 (5 bases). The V end was cut by 1 base, the J end by 0 bases, with 9 bases between. The germline CDR1 and CDR2 sequences are DFQATT and SNEGSKA (reference sequence). The CDR3 length is 14 residues. CDR3 nucleotides: TGCAGTGCTAGAGCCATGGGGGTGAACACTGAAGCTTTCTTT. Translated: CSARAMGVNTEAFF.

A single count supports this clonotype. V usage is TRBV6-2 or TRBV6-3 and J usage is TRBJ1-5; 12 bases agree with TRBD1. Per the germline V gene, CDR1 is MNHEY and CDR2 is SVGEGT. The length of the CDR3 is 17 residues. Trimming at V came to 2 bases and at J to 6 bases, leaving 8 bases not matched to a gene. CDR3 sequence: CASSYPGQGAFFQPQHF. The CDR3 nucleotides are TGTGCCAGCAGTTACCCGGGACAGGGGGCGTTTTTTCAGCCCCAGCATTTT.

The J gene is TRBJ1-6, the V gene TRBV7-2; D not resolved. V gave up 3 bases and J gave up 7 bases, with 13 bases separating them. Per the germline V gene, CDR1 is SGHTA and CDR2 is FQGNSA. The CDR3 has 15 residues. As DNA, the CDR3 is TGTGCCAGCAGCTTTAGCGAGGGCCTCAATTCACCCCTCCACTTT. It is translated as CASSFSEGLNSPLHF.

This chain joins TRBV4-3 and TRBJ2-1; the match to TRBD1 covers 10 bases. V lost 5 bases and J lost 2; bases outside the gene matches: 6. Germline V gives CDR1 LGHNA, CDR2 YSLEER. The CDR3 has 16 amino acids. The chain's CDR3 is CASSVTGGSPYNEQFF. CDR3 bases: TGCGCCAGCAGCGTGACAGGGGGCAGTCCCTACAATGAGCAGTTCTTC.

This sequence joins TRBV28 and TRBJ1-2, with D unresolved. Looked up from germline, CDR1 is MDHEN and CDR2 is SYDVKM. The CDR3 has 13 residues. Deletions cut 6 bases from V and 0 bases from J, with 8 bases between. CDR3 DNA: TGTGCCAGCAGCGCTCAATCTAACTATGGCTACACCTTC. Translated: CASSAQSNYGYTF.